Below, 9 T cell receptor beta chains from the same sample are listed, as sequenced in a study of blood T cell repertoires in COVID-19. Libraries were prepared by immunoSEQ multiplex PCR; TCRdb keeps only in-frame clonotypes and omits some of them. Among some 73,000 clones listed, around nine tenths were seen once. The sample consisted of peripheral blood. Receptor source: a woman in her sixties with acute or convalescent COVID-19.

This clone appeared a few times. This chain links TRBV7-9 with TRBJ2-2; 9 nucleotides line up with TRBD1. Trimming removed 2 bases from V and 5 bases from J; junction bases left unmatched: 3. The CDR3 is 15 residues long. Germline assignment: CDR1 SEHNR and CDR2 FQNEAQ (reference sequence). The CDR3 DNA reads TGTGCCAGCAGCTTACAGGGGACAGGGACCGGGGAGCTGTTTTTT. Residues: CASSLQGTGTGELFF.

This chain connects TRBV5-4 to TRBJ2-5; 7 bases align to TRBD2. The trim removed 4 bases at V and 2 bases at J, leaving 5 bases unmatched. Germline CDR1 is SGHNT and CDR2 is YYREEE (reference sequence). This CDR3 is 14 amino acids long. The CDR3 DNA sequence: TGTGCCAGCAGCACCGGGGGGAAACAAGAGACCCAGTACTTC. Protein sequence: CASSTGGKQETQYF. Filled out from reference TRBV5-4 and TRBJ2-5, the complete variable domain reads ETGVTQSPTHLIKTRGQQVTLRCSSQSGHNTVSWYQQALGQGPQFIFQYYREEENGRGNFPPRFSGLQFPNYSSELNVNALELDDSALYLCASSTGGKQETQYFGPGTRLLVL.

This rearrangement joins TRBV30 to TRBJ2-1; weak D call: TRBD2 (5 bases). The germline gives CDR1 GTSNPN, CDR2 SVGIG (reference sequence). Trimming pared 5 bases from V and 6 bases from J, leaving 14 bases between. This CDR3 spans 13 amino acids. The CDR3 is CAWAGYPSNEQFF. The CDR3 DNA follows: TGTGCCTGGGCGGGCTACCCCTCCAATGAGCAGTTCTTC.

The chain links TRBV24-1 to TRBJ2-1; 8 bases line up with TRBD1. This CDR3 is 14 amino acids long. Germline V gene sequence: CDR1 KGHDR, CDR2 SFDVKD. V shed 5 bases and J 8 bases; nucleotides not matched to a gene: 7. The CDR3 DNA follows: TGTGCCACCAGTGTGTCAGGGGGCGCGGATGAGCAGTTCTTC. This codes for CATSVSGGADEQFF.

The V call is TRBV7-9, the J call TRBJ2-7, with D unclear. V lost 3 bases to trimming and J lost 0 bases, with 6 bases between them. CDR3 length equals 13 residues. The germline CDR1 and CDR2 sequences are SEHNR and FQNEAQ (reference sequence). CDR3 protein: CASSFVSSYEQYF. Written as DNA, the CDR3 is TGTGCCAGCAGCTTTGTCAGCTCCTACGAGCAGTACTTC.

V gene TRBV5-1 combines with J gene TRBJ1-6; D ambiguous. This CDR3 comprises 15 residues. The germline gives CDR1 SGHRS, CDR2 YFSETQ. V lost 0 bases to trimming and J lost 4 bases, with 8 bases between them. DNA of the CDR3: TGCGCCAGCAGCTTGGACAGTTCTTATAATTCACCCCTCCACTTT. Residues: CASSLDSSYNSPLHF.

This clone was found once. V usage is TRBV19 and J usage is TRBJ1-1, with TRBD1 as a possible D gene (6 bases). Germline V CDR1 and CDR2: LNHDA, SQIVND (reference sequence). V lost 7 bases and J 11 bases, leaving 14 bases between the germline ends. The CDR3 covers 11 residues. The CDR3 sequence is CASTIGGRAFF. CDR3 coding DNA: TGTGCCAGTACCATCGGGGGGCGGGCTTTCTTT.

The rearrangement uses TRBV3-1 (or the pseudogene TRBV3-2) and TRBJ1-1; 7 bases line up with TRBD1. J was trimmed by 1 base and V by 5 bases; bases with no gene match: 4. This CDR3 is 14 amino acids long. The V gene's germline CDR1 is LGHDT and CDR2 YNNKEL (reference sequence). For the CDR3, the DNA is TGTGCCAGCAGCATAAGGGACAGGAACACTGAAGCTTTCTTT. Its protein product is CASSIRDRNTEAFF.

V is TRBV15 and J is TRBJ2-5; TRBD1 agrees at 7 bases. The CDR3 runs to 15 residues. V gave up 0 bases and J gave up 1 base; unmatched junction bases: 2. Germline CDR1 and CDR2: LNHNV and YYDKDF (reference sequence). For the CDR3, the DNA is TGTGCCACCAGCAGAGACTGGGACAGCCAAGAGACCCAGTACTTC. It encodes CATSRDWDSQETQYF.